This T cell receptor (beta chain) was retrieved from a study of cytomegalovirus exposure and HLA in healthy donors. On the study more broadly: Most genotyped donors, approximately 81% of 300 to 400, had Caucasian-associated genetic ancestry.

The PCR had 60 Vbeta and 13 Jbeta primers. The method was immunoSEQ multiplex PCR; TCRdb's version includes in-frame clones alone and lacks a portion of them. The table lists about 150,000 clones, 65% to 85% of them singletons, with more than 1% in the top ten. Sequencing was carried out using PBMCs. The source of this sequence is a boy between 2 and 10 years old in good health and CMV-seronegative.

The CDR3 sequence: CASSAAGQGADTIYF. The CDR3 DNA sequence: TGTGCCAGCAGCGCCGCCGGACAGGGGGCCGACACCATATATTTT. The chain couples TRBV9 to TRBJ1-3; 11 bases align to TRBD1. This CDR3 is 15 amino acids long. Germline-derived CDR1 and CDR2 are SGDLS and YYNGEE. Unmatched junction bases numbered 7, after V lost 3 bases and J lost 8 bases.